The present TCR beta chain was sequenced within a study of CD8 T cells in Susac syndrome. With regard to this clonotype: The antigen remains unidentified.

Germline V gives CDR1 KGHSH, CDR2 LQKENI. The CDR3 consists of 17 residues. With V trimmed by 1 base and J by 5 bases, 10 bases remained unmatched. With random hexamers, roughly 0.45 to 1 ug RNA was reverse transcribed. Amplification of the TCR beta CDR3 was carried out by immunoSEQ multiplex PCR, which spanned a total of 54 Vbeta and 13 Jbeta segments. One entry per CDR3 protein, called by TCRdb with MiXCR from the immunoSEQ multiplex PCR reads. The sample shows some 100,000 distinct CDR3 sequences, around 90% of them seen only once. CD8+ and CD4+ T cells from blood underwent TCR beta sequencing. Notes on the study in general: The study recognized that its TCR sequencing and HLA analysis covered a relatively small number of individuals.

Sequencing was done on a sample of CD4+ T cells from PBMCs. The rearrangement uses TRBV18 and TRBJ1-5, with TRBD1 identical over 8 bases. This TCR was sampled from a human donor in good health. The CDR3 sequence: CASSPLGGGTGDQPQHF. DNA of the CDR3: TGTGCCAGCTCACCACTAGGAGGAGGGACAGGAGATCAGCCCCAGCATTTT.